Below, one T cell receptor beta chain is given with its context. Its antigen remains unidentified. The data stem from a study of CXCR3-negative and CXCR3-positive naive CD8 T cells. Study-wide results and caveats: Against CXCR3-negative naive cells, CXCR3-positive naive cells showed more hydrophobic TRB CDR3s.

A CD45RO-CCR7+CD27+CD95- phenotype identified naive CD8+ T cells. The CDR3 sequence is 17 residues long. Germline assignment: CDR1 SQVTM and CDR2 ANQGSEA. Libraries of TRB cDNA were made by 5' RACE and carried UMIs. From its re-call of the 5' RACE reads, TCRdb lists each CDR3 protein once, without DNA. This sample contains around 50,000 distinct CDR3 sequences. The sample consisted of naive CXCR3+ CD8+ T cells from blood. As for subset: CD45RO-CCR7+CD27+CD95- naive CD8+ T cells expressing CXCR3 (TNR3+). This TCR was sampled from a human donor in good health. Some clones in this sample may be carry-over from other donors' samples. This chain connects TRBV29-1 to TRBJ2-7; the D call of TRBD1 rests on TCRdb alone, since no DNA is present to check it. Here the CDR3 reads CSVEDREGQGLPYEQYF.